The T cell receptor beta chain under discussion was sequenced for a study of spatial heterogeneity in lung cancer. Turning to the study itself: Detected sequences consistently included more beta-chain ones than alpha-chain ones.

By frequency in the sample, this clonotype is medium-sized. As yet, its antigen is unknown. Each TCR cDNA molecule bore a unique molecular identifier. TCRdb reanalysed the 5' RACE reads using MiXCR and keeps one entry per CDR3 protein. The profile shows over 1,000 distinct CDR3 sequences, around 20% of them singletons. Trimming left V 1 base short and J 0 bases short, with 16 bases between. The CDR3 runs 17 residues. CDR1 is SGHVS and CDR2 is FQNEAQ in the germline V gene. Time point denoted: sample taken at primary tumor resection. Donation came from around 77 patients with untreated early-stage non-small cell lung cancer. Study observations and caveats: Counts of expanded intratumoral alpha and beta TCRs tracked tumor mutation counts.

This receptor was obtained from a male donor with early-stage non-small cell lung cancer. The input for sequencing was lung tumor tissue, taken at surgery. The chain links TRBV7-8 to TRBJ2-7; maybe TRBD2 (5 bases). CDR3 sequence reads: CASSLVGTWGASYEQYF. In nucleotides, the CDR3 is TGTGCCAGCAGCTTAGTCGGCACCTGGGGAGCCTCCTACGAGCAGTACTTC.